This T cell receptor beta chain was documented in a study of shared clonotypes between healthy human individuals. Study-level background: For every donor, three CD4 naive, three CD4 memory, two CD8 naive and one CD8 memory plates were used. Study-wide results and limits: Specimens sampled were limited to blood, with tissue repertoires likely differing. Though the depth was large, rarefaction showed that sorted-subset sequencing was incomplete.

The data were produced by immunoSEQ multiplex PCR, yet TCRdb's version contains in-frame clones alone and is incomplete. The table shows some 2 million clones, with just under 95% occurring only once. Worth noting for this clone: Antigen specificity is unknown.

V gave up 6 bases and J gave up 6 bases, with 6 bases separating them. Germline V gene lookup returns CDR1 MNHEY and CDR2 SMNVEV (reference sequence). The CDR3 has 12 amino acids. CD45RO-negative, CCR7-positively selected cells formed the naive CD8 fraction, excluding terminally differentiated effector memory CD45RA+ cells. The clonotype was recovered from a man younger than 35 in good health. Sequencing input: naive CD8+ T cells sorted from blood. The rearrangement joins TRBV27 to TRBJ1-6; D gene ambiguous. The CDR3 coding sequence is TGTGCCAGCAGACGGCCTAATTCACCCCTCCACTTT. This encodes CASRRPNSPLHF.